A selection of T cell receptor beta chains follows, all from one sample in a study of T-cell memory formation after mild COVID-19. TCRdb used MiXCR to reprocess the 5' RACE reads, holding one entry per CDR3 protein. The repertoire holds a few hundred thousand distinct CDR3 sequences, roughly 25% seen once, with about an eighth in the top ten. The sequenced sample consisted of PBMCs or a T cell subset sorted from them (not recorded which). These receptors originate from an adult woman who had mild COVID-19 (a few samples of this study predate the infection). Cell type and time point are not known. Both conserved end residues are part of each CDR3. A D gene is named only where the DNA matches it firmly. Part of the rows lack a size; the others show once, few, many or a class for expanded clones.

J	V	D	size	length	DNA	CDR3
TRBJ2-3	TRBV7-9	.	.	14	TGTGCCAGCAGCCCATTCATGGGGACAGATACGCAGTATTTT	CASSPFMGTDTQYF
TRBJ1-5	TRBV6-6	.	.	18	TGTGCCAGCAGTTACTCGAGGGAGGGACGGTATAGCAATCAGCCCCAGCATTTT	CASSYSREGRYSNQPQHF
TRBJ1-1	TRBV5-1	TRBD1	many	14	TGTGCCAGCAGTAAAGGACAGGGAGGCACTGAAGCTTTCTTT	CASSKGQGGTEAFF
TRBJ2-4	TRBV5-1	TRBD1	.	13	TGCGCCAGCGGACAGGACAGTGGAAACATTCAGTACTTC	CASGQDSGNIQYF
TRBJ1-2	TRBV27	.	.	15	TGTGCCAGCAGTTCACCGGGACCTCCCCCCGGGGGCTACACCTTC	CASSSPGPPPGGYTF
TRBJ2-1	TRBV12-3/TRBV12-4	.	.	13	TGTGCCAGCAGGGACAGCAACATTGGGGAGCAGTTCTTC	CASRDSNIGEQFF
TRBJ2-2	TRBV4-1	TRBD2	few	18	TGCGCCAGCAGCCAATCGACGGGAGGAAGGGCGAACACCGGGGAGCTGTTTTTT	CASSQSTGGRANTGELFF
TRBJ2-5	TRBV18	TRBD2	few	15	TGTGCCAGCTCACCACGAGCGGGAGTCCAAGAGACCCAGTACTTC	CASSPRAGVQETQYF
TRBJ2-1	TRBV5-5	.	few	15	TGTGCCAGCAGCTGGGGAGTGGGGCCGTACAATGAGCAGTTCTTC	CASSWGVGPYNEQFF
TRBJ2-1	TRBV25-1	TRBD2	.	15	TGTGCCAGCAGTGAGTCAGCGGGGGGGCCCTATGAGCAGTTCTTC	CASSESAGGPYEQFF
TRBJ1-1	TRBV5-1	.	few	12	TGCGCCAGCAGCTTGCGGTCGGGAAGAGCTTTCTTT	CASSLRSGRAFF
TRBJ2-7	TRBV6-5	TRBD1	.	13	TGTGCCAGCAGGCCCGCAGGGGGCGACGAGCAGTACTTC	CASRPAGGDEQYF
TRBJ2-7	TRBV7-9	TRBD2	.	15	TGTGCCAGCAGTATCGCGGGGCGGGAGTCCTACGAGCAGTACTTC	CASSIAGRESYEQYF
TRBJ2-5	TRBV18	.	few	15	TGTGCCAGCTCACCATTCGGACAGGAGGGGGAGACCCAGTACTTC	CASSPFGQEGETQYF
TRBJ2-2	TRBV14	.	.	14	TGTGCCAGCAGAAGTCAGACGAGCACCGGGGAGCTGTTTTTT	CASRSQTSTGELFF
TRBJ2-7	TRBV20-1	TRBD1	few	13	TGCAGTGCTAGAGAGGACAGGGACTACGAGCAGTACTTC	CSAREDRDYEQYF
TRBJ2-2	TRBV7-8	.	few	16	TGTGCCAGCAGCTTTAAGGGGGGGCCAAGTCCCGGGGAGCTGTTTTTT	CASSFKGGPSPGELFF
TRBJ2-7	TRBV27	.	.	15	TGTGCCAGCACCCCCAAGATGGCCATTCCATACGAGCAGTACTTC	CASTPKMAIPYEQYF
TRBJ1-5	TRBV2	TRBD1	.	14	TGTGCCAGCAGTTGGACAGGGGACAATCAGCCCCAGCATTTT	CASSWTGDNQPQHF
TRBJ2-5	TRBV6-2/TRBV6-3	.	few	15	TGTGCCAGCAGTTATGGGGGGGCCGGGCAAGAGACCCAGTACTTC	CASSYGGAGQETQYF
TRBJ2-7	TRBV7-9	.	.	15	TGTGCCAGCAGCTTAGCGTCCCTCTTGGGGGACGAGCAGTACTTC	CASSLASLLGDEQYF
TRBJ1-1	TRBV4-1	.	.	15	TGCGCCAGCAGCCAAGGCGGCAGGGGAAGGACTGAAGCTTTCTTT	CASSQGGRGRTEAFF
TRBJ2-1	TRBV7-9	TRBD2	few	16	TGTGCCAGCAGATCGACTAGCGGGAGCACCTACAATGAGCAGTTCTTC	CASRSTSGSTYNEQFF
TRBJ2-3	TRBV13	.	.	14	TGTGCCAGCGGTCCGGGGGAAAGCACAGATACGCAGTATTTT	CASGPGESTDTQYF
TRBJ2-7	TRBV7-9	TRBD2	.	13	TGTGCCAGCAGGAGGGAGGGGCCCTACGATCAGTACTTC	CASRREGPYDQYF
TRBJ2-1	TRBV12-3/TRBV12-4	.	few	15	TGTGCCAGCACCAGAGAAGAGACCCGATACAATGAGCAGTTCTTC	CASTREETRYNEQFF
TRBJ1-5	TRBV25-1	.	.	15	TGTGCCAGCAGTGGCCGAGGGGGTAGCAATCAGCCCCAGCATTTT	CASSGRGGSNQPQHF
TRBJ1-1	TRBV29-1	.	many	12	TGCAGCGGTGGACAGACGAACACTGAAGCTTTCTTT	CSGGQTNTEAFF